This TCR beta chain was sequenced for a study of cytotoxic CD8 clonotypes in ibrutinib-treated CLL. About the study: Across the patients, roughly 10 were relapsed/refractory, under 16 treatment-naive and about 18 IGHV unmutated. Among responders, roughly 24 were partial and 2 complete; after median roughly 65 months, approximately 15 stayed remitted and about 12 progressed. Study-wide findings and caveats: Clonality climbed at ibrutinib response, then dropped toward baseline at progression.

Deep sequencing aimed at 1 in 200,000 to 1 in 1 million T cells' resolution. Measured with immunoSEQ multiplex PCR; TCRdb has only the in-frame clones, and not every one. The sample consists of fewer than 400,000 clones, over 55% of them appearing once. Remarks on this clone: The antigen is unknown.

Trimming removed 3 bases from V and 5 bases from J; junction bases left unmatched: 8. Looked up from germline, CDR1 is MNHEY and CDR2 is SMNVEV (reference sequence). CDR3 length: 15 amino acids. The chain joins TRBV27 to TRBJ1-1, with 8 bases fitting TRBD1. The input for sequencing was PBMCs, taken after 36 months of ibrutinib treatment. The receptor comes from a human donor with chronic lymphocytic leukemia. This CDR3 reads CASSFSRTGSTEAFF. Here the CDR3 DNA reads TGTGCCAGCAGTTTTTCCCGGACAGGGTCGACTGAAGCTTTCTTT.